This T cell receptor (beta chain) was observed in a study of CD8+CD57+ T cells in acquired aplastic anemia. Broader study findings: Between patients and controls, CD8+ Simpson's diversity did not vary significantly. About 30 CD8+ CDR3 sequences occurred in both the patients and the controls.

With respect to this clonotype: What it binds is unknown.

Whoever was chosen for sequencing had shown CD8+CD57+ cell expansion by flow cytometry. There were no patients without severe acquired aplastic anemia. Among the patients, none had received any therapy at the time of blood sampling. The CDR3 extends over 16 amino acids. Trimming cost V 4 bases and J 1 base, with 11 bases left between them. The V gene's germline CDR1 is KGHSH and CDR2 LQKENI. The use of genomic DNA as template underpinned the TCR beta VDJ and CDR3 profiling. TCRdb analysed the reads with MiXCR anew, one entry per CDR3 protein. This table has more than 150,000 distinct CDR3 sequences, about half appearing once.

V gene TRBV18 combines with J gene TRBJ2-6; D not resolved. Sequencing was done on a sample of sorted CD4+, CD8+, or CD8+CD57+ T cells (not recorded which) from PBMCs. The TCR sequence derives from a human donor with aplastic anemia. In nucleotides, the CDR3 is TGTGCCAGCTCACGTGCTGGGGTTTCTGGGGCCAACGTCCTGACTTTC. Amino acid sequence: CASSRAGVSGANVLTF.